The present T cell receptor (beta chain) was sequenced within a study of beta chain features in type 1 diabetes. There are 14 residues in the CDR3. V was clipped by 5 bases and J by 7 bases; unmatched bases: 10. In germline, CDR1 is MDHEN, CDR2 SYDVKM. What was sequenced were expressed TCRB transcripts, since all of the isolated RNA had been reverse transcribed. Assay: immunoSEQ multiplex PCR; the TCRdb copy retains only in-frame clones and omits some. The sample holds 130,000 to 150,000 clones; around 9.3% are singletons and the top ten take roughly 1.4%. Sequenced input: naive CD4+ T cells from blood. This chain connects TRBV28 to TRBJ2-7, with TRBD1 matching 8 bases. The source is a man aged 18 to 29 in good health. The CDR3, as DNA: TGTGCCAGCAGTCCCCCGGACAGGGTTGTTGAGCAGTACTTC. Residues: CASSPPDRVVEQYF.